A selection of T cell receptor beta chains follows, all from one sample in a study of B cell selection in AIRE deficiency. Assay: immunoSEQ multiplex PCR; the TCRdb copy retains only in-frame clones and omits some. The sample shows approximately 24,000 clones, roughly 95% of them seen only once. The source material was CD4+CD127+ conventional T cells sorted from PBMCs. The source of these receptors is a human donor in good health. Both conserved end residues are part of each CDR3. The D gene is left open where the match is weak. Not all rows give a size; the values are once, few, many and, for expanded clones, a class.

TRBJ2-7,-,TRBV7-2,TRBD1,CASQRQGAGEQYF,TGTGCCAGCCAACGACAGGGGGCTGGGGAGCAGTACTTC
TRBJ1-2,-,TRBV6-1,-,CASRDSRNYGYTF,TGTGCCAGCAGGGACTCCCGAAACTATGGCTACACCTTC
TRBJ2-3,-,TRBV5-1,TRBD2,CASSVGLSPTDTQYF,TGCGCCAGCAGCGTGGGACTAAGTCCCACAGATACGCAGTATTTT
TRBJ2-7,-,TRBV6-5,TRBD2,CASSAGTSSTYEQYF,TGTGCCAGCAGCGCCGGGACTAGCTCCACCTACGAGCAGTACTTC
TRBJ1-1,-,TRBV5-1,-,CASSLSGATEAFF,TGCGCCAGCAGCTTGTCTGGGGCCACTGAAGCTTTCTTT
TRBJ2-2,-,TRBV6-1,-,CASSDYVTGELFF,TGTGCCAGCAGTGATTATGTCACCGGGGAGCTGTTTTTT
TRBJ1-1,-,TRBV5-1,-,CASSIPGPQNTEAFF,TGCGCCAGCAGTATTCCGGGACCGCAGAACACTGAAGCTTTCTTT
TRBJ1-5,-,TRBV21-1,-,CASSRDRGGNQPQHF,TGTGCCAGCAGCAGGGACAGGGGAGGCAATCAGCCCCAGCATTTT
TRBJ2-3,-,TRBV7-3,TRBD2,CASSPGLAGAAADTQYF,TGTGCCAGCAGCCCAGGACTAGCGGGAGCGGCTGCAGATACGCAGTATTTT
TRBJ1-2,-,TRBV6-5,-,CASSVSPGHGYTF,TGTGCCAGCAGTGTCTCCCCCGGTCATGGCTACACCTTC
TRBJ1-1,-,TRBV12-5,-,CASGLQGKNTEAFF,TGTGCTAGTGGTTTGCAGGGGAAGAACACTGAAGCTTTCTTT
TRBJ2-2,-,TRBV18,TRBD1,CASSRDREDTGELFF,TGTGCCAGCTCACGGGACAGAGAAGACACCGGGGAGCTGTTTTTT
TRBJ2-2,-,TRBV2,-,CASSPGISSTGELFF,TGTGCCAGCAGCCCAGGGATCTCAAGCACCGGGGAGCTGTTTTTT
TRBJ1-4,once,TRBV4-2,TRBD1,CASSLTGGDEKLFF,TGTGCCAGCAGTCTGACAGGGGGCGATGAAAAACTGTTTTTT
TRBJ2-2,-,TRBV5-4,TRBD2,CASTPSGSGHIGELFF,TGTGCCAGCACTCCTAGCGGGAGCGGTCATATCGGGGAGCTGTTTTTT
TRBJ2-5,-,TRBV7-8,TRBD1,CASSRAGGSGQETQYF,TGTGCCAGCAGCCGGGCAGGGGGCTCTGGACAAGAGACCCAGTACTTC
TRBJ2-1,-,TRBV7-9,-,CASRSLASSSYNEQFF,TGTGCCAGCAGGTCGCTAGCGTCGAGCTCCTACAATGAGCAGTTCTTC
TRBJ1-1,-,TRBV6-1,-,CASSSTVLITEAFF,TGTGCCAGCAGTTCGACAGTATTAATCACTGAAGCTTTCTTT
TRBJ2-3,-,TRBV7-6,TRBD2,CASSLGKLLAGGTDTQYF,TGTGCCAGCAGCTTAGGGAAGTTACTAGCGGGAGGGACAGATACGCAGTATTTT
TRBJ2-5,-,TRBV5-1,-,CASSGVGEETQYF,TGCGCCAGCAGCGGGGTCGGGGAAGAGACCCAGTACTTC
TRBJ1-4,-,TRBV2,TRBD1,CASSETGAGEKLFF,TGTGCCAGCAGTGAAACAGGGGCAGGTGAAAAACTGTTTTTT
TRBJ2-1,-,TRBV7-7,-,CASSPQGNGEQFF,TGTGCCAGCAGCCCTCAGGGGAATGGTGAGCAGTTCTTC
TRBJ2-5,-,TRBV7-9,TRBD1,CASRTRGNQETQYF,TGTGCCAGCAGAACCAGGGGGAACCAAGAGACCCAGTACTTC
TRBJ2-3,-,TRBV30,-,CAWVGSADTQYF,TGTGCCTGGGTCGGCTCGGCAGATACGCAGTATTTT
TRBJ1-1,-,TRBV6-6,TRBD1,CASSPRAGGDTEAFF,TGTGCCAGCAGTCCACGTGCAGGGGGCGACACTGAAGCTTTCTTT
TRBJ1-2,-,TRBV29-1,-,CSVAPTGPYGYTF,TGCAGCGTTGCCCCGACAGGACCCTATGGCTACACCTTC
TRBJ1-1,once,TRBV4-1,-,CASSQAVNTEAFF,TGCGCCAGCAGCCAAGCAGTGAACACTGAAGCTTTCTTT